This T cell receptor (beta chain) is drawn from a study of control samples from healthy donors and cancer patients. TCRdb keeps only in-frame clones here, not all; method: immunoSEQ multiplex PCR. Of tens of thousands of clones in the sample, 90% were seen once. The CDR3 runs to 13 residues. Germline V gene lookup returns CDR1 SGHTA and CDR2 FQGTGA. Trimming removed 4 bases from V and 0 bases from J, with 6 bases in between. The sample holds one count of this clone. The chain links TRBV7-3 to TRBJ1-2; D is unclear. The sequence derives from a man in his sixties with colorectal cancer. Sequencing was carried out using PBMCs. The DNA for the CDR3 is TGTGCCAGCAGCTCAGGACCTAACTATGGCTACACCTTC. Protein: CASSSGPNYGYTF.